The present TCR beta chain was sequenced within a study of T cells after yellow fever vaccination. Study-level results: From the bulk population, abundant clonotypes could contaminate and appear within FACS-sorted repertoires.

Regarding this clonotype: What it binds is not known.

TCRdb reprocessed the 5' RACE reads via MiXCR and lists one record per CDR3 protein. The table records around 230,000 distinct CDR3 sequences, approximately 6.3% of them present only once. V lost 5 bases and J lost 5, with 10 bases in between. Germline V gene sequence: CDR1 ENHRY, CDR2 SYGVKD. This CDR3 contains 13 residues. The sequence was collected from a man younger than 40 who received the YFV17D yellow fever vaccine. The chain carries TRBV10-3 and TRBJ1-3; unclear D gene. The sequencing used CD4+ T cells sorted from PBMCs, collected on the day of the yellow fever booster vaccination. The CDR3 protein is CAISLGQRNTIYF. The CDR3 nucleotides are TGTGCCATCAGTTTAGGTCAGAGAAACACCATATATTTT.